Listed below are T cell receptor beta chains from one sample, sequenced in a study of blood T cell repertoires in COVID-19. This table comes from immunoSEQ multiplex PCR, and its TCRdb copy is limited to in-frame clones, with some not included. The sample lists tens of thousands of clones, approximately 90% occurring once. The sequencing sample was made of peripheral blood. These receptors were taken from a man in his sixties or seventies with acute or convalescent COVID-19. The conserved cysteine and the conserved F or W are not part of the CDR3 here. Each record gives: clone size, J gene, V gene, D gene, CDR3 protein. The D gene is left open where the match is weak. Clone size is stated in some rows and not others, as once, few, many or a class when expanded.

size: -
J: TRBJ2-2
V: TRBV6-5
D: -
CDR3: ASSYSSGVTGELF

size: -
J: TRBJ2-7
V: TRBV11-3
D: TRBD1
CDR3: ASSSGQGYEQY

size: -
J: TRBJ1-2
V: TRBV5-8
D: TRBD1
CDR3: ASSSPGTGRNYGYT

size: -
J: TRBJ1-5
V: TRBV19
D: -
CDR3: ASSSSGGYQPQH

size: -
J: TRBJ1-5
V: TRBV27
D: -
CDR3: ASRPFAGQPQH

size: -
J: TRBJ2-5
V: TRBV24-1
D: -
CDR3: ATSDGSLETQY

size: -
J: TRBJ2-5
V: TRBV5-1
D: TRBD2
CDR3: ASRMDSGGAKTQY

size: -
J: TRBJ2-1
V: TRBV3-1/TRBV3-2
D: -
CDR3: ASSQGVGSSYNEQF

size: once
J: TRBJ1-2
V: TRBV28
D: TRBD1
CDR3: ASSTGGAPYGYT

size: once
J: TRBJ1-1
V: TRBV18
D: -
CDR3: ASSPSQGEAF

size: -
J: TRBJ2-3
V: TRBV7-6
D: TRBD2
CDR3: ASSYASGTSGTDTQY

size: -
J: TRBJ1-4
V: TRBV5-8
D: -
CDR3: ASSRPGGTANEKLF

size: -
J: TRBJ2-5
V: TRBV11-2
D: -
CDR3: ASSLNRLGPETQY

size: -
J: TRBJ1-1
V: TRBV30
D: -
CDR3: AWRPRWNTEAF

size: -
J: TRBJ2-1
V: TRBV6-2/TRBV6-3
D: -
CDR3: ASSSEGLPYNEQF

size: -
J: TRBJ1-5
V: TRBV30
D: -
CDR3: AVAGGGGNQPQH

size: -
J: TRBJ1-2
V: TRBV18
D: -
CDR3: ASSGGVIPYGYT

size: -
J: TRBJ1-6
V: TRBV2
D: TRBD1
CDR3: ASKVLGTDYNSPLH

size: -
J: TRBJ1-2
V: TRBV2
D: -
CDR3: ASSETFTGYGYT

size: -
J: TRBJ2-3
V: TRBV15
D: TRBD1
CDR3: ATSRRGQGTDTQY

size: -
J: TRBJ1-5
V: TRBV6-2/TRBV6-3
D: TRBD1
CDR3: ASSSGPGQGDLNQPQH

size: -
J: TRBJ1-2
V: TRBV6-5
D: TRBD1
CDR3: ASRKQGSANYGYT

size: -
J: TRBJ2-7
V: TRBV7-8
D: -
CDR3: ASSLGGVGYEQY

size: -
J: TRBJ2-3
V: TRBV4-3
D: TRBD2
CDR3: ASSQEERGLTDTQY

size: medium-sized
J: TRBJ2-6
V: TRBV4-3
D: -
CDR3: ASSQDASSSGANVLT

size: -
J: TRBJ2-1
V: TRBV6-2/TRBV6-3
D: TRBD2
CDR3: ASSYGPSGGYEQF

size: once
J: TRBJ2-5
V: TRBV27
D: -
CDR3: ASSFVFQETQY

size: -
J: TRBJ2-7
V: TRBV5-1
D: TRBD1
CDR3: ASSTGSSYEQY

size: -
J: TRBJ2-7
V: TRBV14
D: -
CDR3: ASSQLRGSGMDEQY

size: -
J: TRBJ2-3
V: TRBV6-5
D: -
CDR3: ASRVQQDTQY